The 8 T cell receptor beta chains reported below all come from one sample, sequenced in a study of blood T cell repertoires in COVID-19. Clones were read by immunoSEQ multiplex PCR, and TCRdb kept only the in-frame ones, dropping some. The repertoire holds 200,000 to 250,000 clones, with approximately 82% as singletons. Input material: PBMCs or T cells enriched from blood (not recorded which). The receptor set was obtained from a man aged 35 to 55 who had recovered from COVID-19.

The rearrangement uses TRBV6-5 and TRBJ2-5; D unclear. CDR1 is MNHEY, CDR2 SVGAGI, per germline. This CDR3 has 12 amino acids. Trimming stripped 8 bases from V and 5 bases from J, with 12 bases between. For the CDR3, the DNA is TGTGCCAGCGCTTTCAATGAGGAGACCCAGTACTTC. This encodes CASAFNEETQYF.

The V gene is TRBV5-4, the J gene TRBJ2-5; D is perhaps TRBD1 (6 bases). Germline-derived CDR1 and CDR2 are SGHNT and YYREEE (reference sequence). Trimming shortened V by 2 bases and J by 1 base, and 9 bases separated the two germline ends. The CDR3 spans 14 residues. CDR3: CASSLQGSQETQYF. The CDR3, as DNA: TGTGCCAGCAGCTTACAGGGTTCCCAAGAGACCCAGTACTTC. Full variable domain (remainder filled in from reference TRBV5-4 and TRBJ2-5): ETGVTQSPTHLIKTRGQQVTLRCSSQSGHNTVSWYQQALGQGPQFIFQYYREEENGRGNFPPRFSGLQFPNYSSELNVNALELDDSALYLCASSLQGSQETQYFGPGTRLLVL.

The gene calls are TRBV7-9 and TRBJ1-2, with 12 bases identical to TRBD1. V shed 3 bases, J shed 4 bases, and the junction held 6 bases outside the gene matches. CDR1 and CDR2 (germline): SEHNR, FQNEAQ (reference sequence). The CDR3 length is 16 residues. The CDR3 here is CASSFFSGQGAYGYTF. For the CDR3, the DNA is TGTGCCAGCAGCTTCTTCTCGGGACAGGGGGCCTATGGCTACACCTTC.

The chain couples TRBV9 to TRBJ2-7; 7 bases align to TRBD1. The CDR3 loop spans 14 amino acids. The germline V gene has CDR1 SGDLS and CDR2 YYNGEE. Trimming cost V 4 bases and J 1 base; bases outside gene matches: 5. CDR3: CASSSSTGSYEQYF. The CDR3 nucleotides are TGTGCCAGCAGCTCCTCGACAGGGTCCTACGAGCAGTACTTC.

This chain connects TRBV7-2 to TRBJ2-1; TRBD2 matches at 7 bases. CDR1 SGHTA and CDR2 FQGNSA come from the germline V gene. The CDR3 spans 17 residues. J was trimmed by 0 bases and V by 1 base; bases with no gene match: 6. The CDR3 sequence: CASSLGPTGGSYNEQFF. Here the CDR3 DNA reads TGTGCCAGCAGCTTAGGTCCGACGGGGGGCTCCTACAATGAGCAGTTCTTC.

The CDR3 loop reads CASSFSGTGAVKLFF. CDR3 bases: TGTGCCAGCAGCTTTTCCGGGACAGGGGCGGTAAAACTGTTTTTT. The chain carries TRBV11-2 and TRBJ1-4; 10 positions match TRBD1. Germline V gene sequence: CDR1 SGHAT, CDR2 FQNNGV. The ends lost 3 bases at V and 10 bases at J; junction bases unmatched: 8. CDR3 length: 15 residues. The full variable domain, rest sourced from reference TRBV11-2 and TRBJ1-4, is EAGVAQSPRYKIIEKRQSVAFWCNPISGHATLYWYQQILGQGPKLLIQFQNNGVVDDSQLPKDRFSAERLKGVDSTLKIQPAKLEDSAVYLCASSFSGTGAVKLFFGSGTQLSVL.

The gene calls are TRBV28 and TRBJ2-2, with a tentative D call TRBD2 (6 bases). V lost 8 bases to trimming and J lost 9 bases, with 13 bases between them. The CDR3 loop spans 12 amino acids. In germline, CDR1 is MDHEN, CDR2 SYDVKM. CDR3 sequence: CASYRDSRELFF. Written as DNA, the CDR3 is TGTGCCAGCTACCGGGACTCCAGGGAGCTGTTTTTT. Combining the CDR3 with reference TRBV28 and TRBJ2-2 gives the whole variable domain DVKVTQSSRYLVKRTGEKVFLECVQDMDHENMFWYRQDPGLGLRLIYFSYDVKMKEKGDIPEGYSVSREKKERFSLILESASTNQTSMYLCASYRDSRELFFGEGSRLTVL.

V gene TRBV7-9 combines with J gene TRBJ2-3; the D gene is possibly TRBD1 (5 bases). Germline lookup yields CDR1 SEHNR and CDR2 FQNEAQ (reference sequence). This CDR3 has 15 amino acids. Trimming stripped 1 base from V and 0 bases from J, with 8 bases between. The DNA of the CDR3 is TGTGCCAGCAGCTTAGTTGGGGCTAGCACAGATACGCAGTATTTT. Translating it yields CASSLVGASTDTQYF.